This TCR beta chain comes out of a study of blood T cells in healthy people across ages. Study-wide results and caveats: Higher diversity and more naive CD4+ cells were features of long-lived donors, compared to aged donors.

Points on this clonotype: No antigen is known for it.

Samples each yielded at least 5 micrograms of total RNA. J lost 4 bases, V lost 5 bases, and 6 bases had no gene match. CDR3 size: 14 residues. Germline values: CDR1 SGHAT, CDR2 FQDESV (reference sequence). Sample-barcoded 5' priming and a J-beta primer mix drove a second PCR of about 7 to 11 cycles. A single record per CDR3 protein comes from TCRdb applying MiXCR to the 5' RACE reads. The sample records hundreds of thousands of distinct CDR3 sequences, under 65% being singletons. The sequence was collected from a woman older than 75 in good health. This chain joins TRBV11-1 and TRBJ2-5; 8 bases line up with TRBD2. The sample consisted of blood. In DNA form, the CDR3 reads TGTGCCAGCAGCACCCGGACTAGCCCAGAGACCCAGTACTTC. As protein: CASSTRTSPETQYF. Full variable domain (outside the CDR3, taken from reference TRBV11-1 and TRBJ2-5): EAEVAQSPRYKITEKSQAVAFWCDPISGHATLYWYRQILGQGPELLVQFQDESVVDDSQLPKDRFSAERLKGVDSTLKIQPAELGDSAMYLCASSTRTSPETQYFGPGTRLLVL.